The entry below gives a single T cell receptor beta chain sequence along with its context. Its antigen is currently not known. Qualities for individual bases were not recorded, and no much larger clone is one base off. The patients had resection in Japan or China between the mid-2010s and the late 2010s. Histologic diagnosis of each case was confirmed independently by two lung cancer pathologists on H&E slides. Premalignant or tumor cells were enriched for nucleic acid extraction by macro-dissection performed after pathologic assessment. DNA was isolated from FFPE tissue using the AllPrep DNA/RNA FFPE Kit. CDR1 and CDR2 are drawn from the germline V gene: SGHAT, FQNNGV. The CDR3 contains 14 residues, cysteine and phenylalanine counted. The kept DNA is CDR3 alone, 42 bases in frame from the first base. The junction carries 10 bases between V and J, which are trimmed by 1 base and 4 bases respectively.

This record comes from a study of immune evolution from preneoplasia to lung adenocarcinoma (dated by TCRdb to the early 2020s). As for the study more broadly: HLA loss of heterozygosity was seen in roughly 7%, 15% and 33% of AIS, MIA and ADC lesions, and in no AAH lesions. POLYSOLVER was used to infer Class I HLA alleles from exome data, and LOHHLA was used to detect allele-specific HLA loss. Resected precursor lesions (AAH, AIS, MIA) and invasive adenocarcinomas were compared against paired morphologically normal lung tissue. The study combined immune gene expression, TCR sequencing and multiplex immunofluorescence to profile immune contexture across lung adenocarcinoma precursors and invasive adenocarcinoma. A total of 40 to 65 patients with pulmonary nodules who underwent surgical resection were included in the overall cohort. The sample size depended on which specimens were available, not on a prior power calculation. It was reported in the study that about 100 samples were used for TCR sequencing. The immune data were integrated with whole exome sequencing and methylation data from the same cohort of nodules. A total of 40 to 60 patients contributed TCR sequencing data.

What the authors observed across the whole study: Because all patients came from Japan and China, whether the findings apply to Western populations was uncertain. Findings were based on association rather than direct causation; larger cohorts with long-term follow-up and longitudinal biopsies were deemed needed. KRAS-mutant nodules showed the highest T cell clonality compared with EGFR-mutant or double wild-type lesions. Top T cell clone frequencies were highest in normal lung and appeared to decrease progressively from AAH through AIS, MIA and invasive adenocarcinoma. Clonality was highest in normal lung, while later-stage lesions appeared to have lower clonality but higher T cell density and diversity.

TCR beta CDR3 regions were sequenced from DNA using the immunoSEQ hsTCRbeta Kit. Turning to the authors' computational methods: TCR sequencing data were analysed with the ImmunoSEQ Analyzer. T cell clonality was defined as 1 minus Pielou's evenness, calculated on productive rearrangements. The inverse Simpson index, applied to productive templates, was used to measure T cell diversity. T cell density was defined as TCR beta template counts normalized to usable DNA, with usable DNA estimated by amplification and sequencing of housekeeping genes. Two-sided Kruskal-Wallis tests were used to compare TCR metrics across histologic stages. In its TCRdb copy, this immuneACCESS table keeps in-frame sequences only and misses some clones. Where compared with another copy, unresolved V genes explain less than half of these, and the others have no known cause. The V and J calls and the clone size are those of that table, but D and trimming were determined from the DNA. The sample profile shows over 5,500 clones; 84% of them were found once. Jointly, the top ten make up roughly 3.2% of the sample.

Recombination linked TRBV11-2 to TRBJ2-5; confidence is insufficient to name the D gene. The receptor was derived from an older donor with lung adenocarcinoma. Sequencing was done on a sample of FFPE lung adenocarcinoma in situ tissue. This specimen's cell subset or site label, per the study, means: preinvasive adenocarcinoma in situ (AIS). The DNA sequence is TGTGCCAGCAGCTTAGGCAGTCGTGCAGAGACCCAGTACTTC. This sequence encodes CASSLGSRAETQYF.